This T cell receptor (beta chain) was obtained from a study of identical twins. Findings and caveats of the study: There is a chance that invariant MAIT and iNKT cells partially muddied zero-insertion analyses.

From the 5' RACE reads, TCRdb called clonotypes with MiXCR, one entry per CDR3 protein. The sample includes some 1,600,000 distinct CDR3 sequences, under 35% seen only once; the top ten take 0.27%. Concerning this clonotype itself: What it binds is unknown.

This TCR derives from a newborn girl in good health. The specimen was cord blood.

The CDR3 DNA reads TGTGCCAGCAGAAACTCCCGGGACAGGGCCTTTAATCAGCCCCAGCATTTT. Its translation is CASRNSRDRAFNQPQHF. This chain joins TRBV6-5 and TRBJ1-5; TRBD1 matches 9 bases. J was trimmed by 4 bases and V by 6 bases; bases with no gene match: 13. The V gene's germline CDR1 is MNHEY and CDR2 SVGAGI. The CDR3 totals 17 residues.